This TCR beta chain was obtained from a study of shared clonotypes between healthy human individuals. Study in general: Every donor yielded three CD4 naive, three CD4 memory, two CD8 naive and one CD8 memory plate. Study-wide results and caveats: Some naive CD4 clonotypes, roughly 4.5%, turned up in common across four donors. A generally larger estimated richness was seen in naive subsets than in memory subsets.

The authors' processing: For the immunoSEQ data, sequences were junction-only without quality scores, so filtering differed. The table came from immunoSEQ multiplex PCR; TCRdb's copy has only in-frame clones and leaves some out. D and trimming were read from the DNA, whereas the V and J calls and clone size are those reported in that table. The sample includes some 2,000,000 clones, around 95% of them seen just once. CDR1 LNHDA and CDR2 SQIVND come from the germline V gene (reference sequence). CDR3 size: 15 residues. V was shortened by 6 bases and J by 3 bases, with 15 bases between the two germline ends. With regard to this clone: Its antigen remains unidentified.

The chain links TRBV19 to TRBJ1-5; unclear D gene. The specimen was naive CD4+ T cells sorted from blood. Subset here: CD45RA+ positively selected. The sequence derives from a man aged 18 to 29 in good health. The CDR3 coding sequence is TGTGCCAGTAGGCTTTCATTGAAGAACAATCAGCCCCAGCATTTT. Its translation is CASRLSLKNNQPQHF.